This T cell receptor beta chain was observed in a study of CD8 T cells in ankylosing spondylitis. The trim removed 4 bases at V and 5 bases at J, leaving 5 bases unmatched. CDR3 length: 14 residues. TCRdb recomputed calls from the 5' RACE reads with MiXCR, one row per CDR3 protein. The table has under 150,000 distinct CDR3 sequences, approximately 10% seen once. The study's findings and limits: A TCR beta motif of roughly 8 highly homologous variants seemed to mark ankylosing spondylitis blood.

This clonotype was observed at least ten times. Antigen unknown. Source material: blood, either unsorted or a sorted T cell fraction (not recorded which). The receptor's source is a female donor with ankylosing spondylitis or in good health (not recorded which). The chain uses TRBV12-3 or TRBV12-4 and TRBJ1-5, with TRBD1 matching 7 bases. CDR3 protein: CASSSLQGDQPQHF. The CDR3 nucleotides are TGTGCCAGCAGTTCTCTGCAGGGGGATCAGCCCCAGCATTTT.